The 13 T cell receptor beta chains reported below all come from one sample, sequenced in a study of cytomegalovirus exposure and HLA in healthy donors. Primers: 60 Vbeta forward and 13 Jbeta reverse. The data were produced by immunoSEQ multiplex PCR, yet TCRdb's version contains in-frame clones alone and is incomplete. The sample lists about 190,000 clones, 78% seen once, with over 12% in the top ten. Sequenced input: PBMCs. Receptors were obtained from a woman younger than 45 in good health and CMV-seropositive.

The chain links TRBV15 to TRBJ2-7; perhaps TRBD2 as D (7 bases). The germline V gene has CDR1 LNHNV and CDR2 YYDKDF (reference sequence). V lost 0 bases, J lost 3 bases, and 18 bases lay in between. This CDR3 is built from 17 residues. The chain's CDR3 is CATSRDKGGPPIYEQYF. The DNA for the CDR3 is TGTGCCACCAGCAGAGATAAGGGGGGGCCACCTATCTACGAGCAGTACTTC. The full variable domain, completed using reference TRBV15 and TRBJ2-7, is DAMVIQNPRYQVTQFGKPVTLSCSQTLNHNVMYWYQQKSSQAPKLLFHYYDKDFNNEADTPDNFQSRRPNTSFCFLDIRSPGLGDTAMYLCATSRDKGGPPIYEQYFGPGTRLTVT.

The V and J genes are TRBV6-1 and TRBJ2-1; 8 nucleotides line up with TRBD2. This CDR3 comprises 16 residues. J gave up 4 bases and V 2 bases, and 7 bases lay outside the gene matches. Germline V gene data show CDR1 as MNHNS and CDR2 as SASEGT. Here the CDR3 DNA reads TGTGCCAGCAGTGAAAAGGGCGGGGGGTTATACAATGAGCAGTTCTTC. Amino acid sequence: CASSEKGGGLYNEQFF.

This chain uses TRBV25-1 with TRBJ1-4, with 7 bases aligning to TRBD1. The CDR3 totals 15 residues. The V gene's germline CDR1 is MGHDK and CDR2 SYGVNS. Germline trimming cut 3 bases from V and 8 bases from J; bases unmatched to any gene: 9. This CDR3 reads CASSDTTGRREKLFF. The CDR3 DNA reads as TGTGCCAGCAGTGATACGACAGGGCGGAGGGAAAAACTGTTTTTT. The entire variable domain, with the rest obtained from reference TRBV25-1 and TRBJ1-4, is as follows: EADIYQTPRYLVIGTGKKITLECSQTMGHDKMYWYQQDPGMELHLIHYSYGVNSTEKGDLSSESTVSRIRTEHFPLTLESARPSHTSQYLCASSDTTGRREKLFFGSGTQLSVL.

The rearrangement uses TRBV13 and TRBJ2-7; a weak D match, TRBD2 (5 bases). Deletions cut 3 bases from V and 0 bases from J, with 9 bases between. CDR1 and CDR2 from the germline V gene are PRHDT and FYEKMQ (reference sequence). The CDR3 has 14 residues. This CDR3 is CASSFPGSSYEQYF. DNA for the CDR3: TGTGCCAGCAGCTTTCCGGGGAGCTCCTACGAGCAGTACTTC. Using reference TRBV13 and TRBJ2-7 for the parts outside the CDR3, the full variable domain is AAGVIQSPRHLIKEKRETATLKCYPIPRHDTVYWYQQGPGQDPQFLISFYEKMQSDKGSIPDRFSAQQFSDYHSELNMSSLELGDSALYFCASSFPGSSYEQYFGPGTRLTVT.

CDR3 region: CASSSAGDLSYEQYF. As DNA, the CDR3 is TGTGCCAGCAGTTCAGCGGGAGATCTCTCCTACGAGCAGTACTTC. This chain links TRBV27 with TRBJ2-7; 8 nucleotides line up with TRBD2. V dropped 4 bases and J dropped 0; count of bases not matched to a gene: 5. This CDR3 is built from 15 residues. Germline CDR1 reads MNHEY; CDR2 reads SMNVEV (reference sequence).

The gene calls are TRBV10-2 and TRBJ2-7; possible D gene TRBD2, 5 bases. This CDR3 region has 17 residues. In germline, CDR1 is WSHSY, CDR2 SAAADI. Trimming left V 6 bases short and J 1 base short, with 22 bases between. The CDR3 DNA reads as TGCGCCAGCAGGGGTCCCCTCGGAGGAGGTGGGTCCTACGAGCAGTACTTC. Translating gives CASRGPLGGGGSYEQYF.

The chain employs TRBV5-6 and TRBJ2-1; D is perhaps TRBD2 (6 bases). The CDR3 contains 18 residues. V lost 0 bases to trimming and J lost 0 bases, with 16 bases between them. Germline-derived CDR1 and CDR2 are SGHDT and YYEEEE. DNA of the CDR3: TGTGCCAGCAGCTTGGAGGGAGCGGCGGGAAGCTCCTACAATGAGCAGTTCTTC. Amino acid sequence: CASSLEGAAGSSYNEQFF.

V gene TRBV28 combines with J gene TRBJ1-2; 9 bases map to TRBD1. V was pared by 7 bases and J by 4 bases, with 13 bases of the junction left unmatched. CDR3 size: 16 residues. Per the germline V gene, CDR1 is MDHEN and CDR2 is SYDVKM. The DNA for the CDR3 is TGTGCCAGCAACATGAAGGTGGGACAGGGCAGCTATGGCTACACCTTC. Translating gives CASNMKVGQGSYGYTF.

This clone has just one count. The J gene is TRBJ2-7, the V gene TRBV25-1, with TRBD2 matching 8 bases. V dropped 4 bases and J dropped 2; count of bases not matched to a gene: 4. Germline values: CDR1 MGHDK, CDR2 SYGVNS. The CDR3 sequence is 14 residues long. CDR3 bases: TGTGCCAGCAGTGTGAGCGGGGGTACCTACGAGCAGTACTTC. Translated, it gives CASSVSGGTYEQYF.

V is TRBV7-8 and J is TRBJ2-3; TRBD2 matches at 7 bases. The CDR3 covers 13 residues. Germline V CDR1 and CDR2: SGHVS, FQNEAQ. The V and J ends lost 4 bases and 11 bases, in that order; junction bases with no gene match: 9. CDR3 coding DNA: TGTGCCAGCAGCTCAGCCCTAGCGGACCTGCAGTATTTT. Translating gives CASSSALADLQYF.

J is TRBJ1-5 and V is TRBV7-9; maybe TRBD1 (6 bases). Germline values: CDR1 SEHNR, CDR2 FQNEAQ (reference sequence). The CDR3 length is 15 residues. Trimming stripped 1 base from V and 7 bases from J, with 14 bases between. DNA for the CDR3: TGTGCCAGCAGCTTAGAAGCAGGGGATCGACAGCCCCAGCATTTT. Translated, it gives CASSLEAGDRQPQHF.

CDR3 region: CASSLDSDSPLHF. The DNA for the CDR3 is TGCGCCAGCAGCCTTGACAGTGATTCACCCCTCCACTTT. V and J are TRBV5-1 and TRBJ1-6; D may be TRBD1 (5 bases). The CDR3 totals 13 residues. Trimming took off 4 bases at V and 8 bases at J, with 10 bases between the two ends. Germline V gene data show CDR1 as SGHRS and CDR2 as YFSETQ.

The table lists this clone with a count of one. Distinct nucleotide sequences in the sample also encode this CDR3. The rearrangement joins TRBV28 to TRBJ2-5; 11 bases map to TRBD2. The CDR3 runs 15 residues. J gave up 2 bases and V 4 bases, and 3 bases lay outside the gene matches. Germline lookup yields CDR1 MDHEN and CDR2 SYDVKM. CDR3 amino acids: CASSSLAGGQETQYF. CDR3 nucleotides: TGTGCCAGCAGTTCCCTAGCGGGGGGACAAGAGACCCAGTACTTC.